A single sample gave rise to the 2 T cell receptor beta chains below, sequenced in a study of shared clonotypes between healthy human individuals. Clones were sequenced by immunoSEQ multiplex PCR, and TCRdb holds only the in-frame ones, with some missing. The data contain approximately 980,000 clones, 76% of them singletons. Sequences were obtained from memory CD4+ T cells sorted from blood. Subset indicated: CD45RA-negative fraction. These receptors were collected from a man aged 18-30 years in good health.

CDR3 protein: CASSEFTGQYEAFF. CDR3 DNA sequence: TGCGCCAGCAGCGAGTTTACGGGACAATATGAAGCTTTCTTT. The chain combines TRBV5-1 with TRBJ1-1; perhaps TRBD1 as D (6 bases). V lost 4 bases, J lost 7 bases, and 17 bases lay in between. Germline V gene lookup returns CDR1 SGHRS and CDR2 YFSETQ. This CDR3 comprises 14 residues.

This clone was found a few times. The chain employs TRBV9 and TRBJ1-2; no firm D call. The V end lost 0 bases, the J end lost 4 bases, and 10 bases lay between the germline ends. The CDR3 is 14 amino acids. CDR1 SGDLS and CDR2 YYNGEE come from the germline V gene. CDR3 nucleotide sequence: TGTGCCAGCAGCGTAGCTATCACTGGCTATGGCTACACCTTC. Protein product: CASSVAITGYGYTF.